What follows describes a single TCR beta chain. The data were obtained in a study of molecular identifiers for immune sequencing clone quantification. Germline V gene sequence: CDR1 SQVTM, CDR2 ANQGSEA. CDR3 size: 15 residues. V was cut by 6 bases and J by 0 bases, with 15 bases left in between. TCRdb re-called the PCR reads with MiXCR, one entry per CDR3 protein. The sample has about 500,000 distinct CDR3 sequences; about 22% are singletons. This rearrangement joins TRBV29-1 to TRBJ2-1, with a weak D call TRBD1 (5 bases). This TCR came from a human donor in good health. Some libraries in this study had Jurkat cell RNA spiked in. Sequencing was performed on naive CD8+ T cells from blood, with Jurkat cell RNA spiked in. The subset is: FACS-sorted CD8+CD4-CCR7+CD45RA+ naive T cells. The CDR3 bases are TGCAGCGTGGCAGGGCTACCCAGCTCCTACAATGAGCAGTTCTTC. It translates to CSVAGLPSSYNEQFF.